This T cell receptor beta chain was recorded in a study of blood T cell repertoires in COVID-19 (TCRdb year 2020). With respect to the entire study: Samples covering the acute and convalescent phases of COVID-19 were provided by collaborators in the United States, Italy and Spain. The prospective study material was composed of cDNA or gDNA derived from T cells, B-cell-depleted T cells, or PBMCs. A freely available public database, intended as a resource for researchers studying the immune response to SARS-CoV-2, is where the repertoires were released. The samples were drawn from the first 160 participants of the ongoing ImmuneRACE study and from some 1,300 subjects provided by 6 global collaborators. Nearly every sample came with metadata listing a de-identified subject ID, COVID-19 status, age in years and sex. Where available, HLA class I and class II types were obtained from metadata supplied by the sample provider rather than from assay-based typing. Deeply sampled blood TCRbeta repertoires from subjects exposed to, actively infected with, or recovered from COVID-19 were included in the dataset.

Measured from the cysteine to the phenylalanine, the CDR3 is 18 residues long. Just CDR3 DNA is preserved here, 54 bases in frame from base 1. The CDR1 and CDR2 encoded by the germline V gene are LGHNA and YNFKEQ. Germline trimming: 1 base from V, 2 bases from J; junction bases outside gene matches: 13. A word on this clone: No cognate antigen has been identified for it. No qualities accompany the bases; no much larger clone lies one base away.

A second Seattle source provided samples from volunteer blood donors who had recovered from COVID-19. The collaborating institutions used their own protocols to collect whole blood in K2EDTA tubes. For TCRbeta analysis, collaborators shipped samples as frozen whole blood, isolated PBMCs, or DNA extracted from either of those sample types. Overall study results and their limits: How much clinical and demographic metadata was included differed by source and by participant, and the metadata was provided uncurated.

TCRbeta CDR3 regions were amplified from genomic DNA by means of the immunoSEQ Assay, a bias-controlled multiplex PCR. In the original analysis: Within the assay, amplification of reference gene primers was used to estimate how many nucleated cells each sample contained. Sequence reads were collapsed and filtered to measure the absolute abundance of every unique TCRbeta CDR3 rearrangement. Productive Simpson clonality was computed per sample as the square root of Simpson's diversity index over productive rearrangements. TCRdb's version of the immuneACCESS table is confined to in-frame rearrangements and falls short of the full clone set. An unresolved V gene accounts for under half of the shortfall where checked; the remainder is of unknown origin. That table is the source of V, J and clone size, and D and trimming were worked out from the DNA. A total of roughly 250,000 clones appear in this sample, around 90% of them only once. In total, the top ten clones hold 7.2% of the sample.

The source is a man between 60 and 70 years old who had recovered from COVID-19. The sequence links TRBV4-2 to TRBJ1-2; a stretch of 7 junction bases matches TRBD1. Sample: peripheral blood. Here the CDR3 is given as CASSQVGEAGQINYGYTF. The nucleotides read TGTGCCAGCAGCCAAGTGGGAGAGGCGGGACAGATAAACTATGGCTACACCTTC.